These T cell receptor beta chains were read from a single sample in a study of T cell changes during pregnancy in multiple sclerosis. This table comes from immunoSEQ multiplex PCR, and its TCRdb copy is limited to in-frame clones, with some not included. Of about 40,000 clones in the sample, about 90% were seen once. The material sequenced was peripheral blood, taken in the first trimester of pregnancy. The receptors come from a female donor in good health, enrolled as a control in a pregnancy study. The CDR3 runs from the conserved cysteine through the conserved F or W. Fields, in order: D gene, J gene, V gene, clone size, CDR3 protein, CDR3 DNA. The D gene is left open where the match is weak. Clone size is stated in some rows and not others, as once, few, many or a class when expanded.

>.|TRBJ2-7|TRBV5-6|.
CASSFPGYYEQYF
TGTGCCAGCAGCTTTCCAGGATACTACGAGCAGTACTTC
>TRBD2|TRBJ2-3|TRBV7-3|once
CASSKRENTDTQYF
TGTGCCAGCAGCAAGCGGGAGAACACAGATACGCAGTATTTT
>.|TRBJ2-5|TRBV2|.
CASRDFQETQYF
TGTGCCAGCAGGGACTTCCAAGAGACCCAGTACTTC
>TRBD1|TRBJ1-5|TRBV6-1|.
CASRTGTGNQPQHF
TGTGCCAGCAGAACCGGGACAGGCAATCAGCCCCAGCATTTT
>TRBD1|TRBJ1-4|TRBV11-2|.
CASTPSGTGSEKLFF
TGTGCCAGCACCCCTTCCGGGACAGGGTCTGAAAAACTGTTTTTT
>TRBD2|TRBJ2-3|TRBV9|.
CASSRGVAGLGVTQYF
TGTGCCAGCAGTAGGGGGGTAGCGGGATTGGGGGTTACGCAGTATTTT
>.|TRBJ2-7|TRBV5-5|.
CASSLVGGEQYF
TGTGCCAGCAGCTTGGTGGGGGGTGAGCAGTACTTC
>.|TRBJ2-5|TRBV18|.
CASSPRPQTGLPPRTQYF
TGTGCCAGCTCACCACGACCACAGACGGGACTCCCACCTCGGACCCAGTACTTC
>.|TRBJ1-4|TRBV5-1|.
CASSLGAGGVIEKLFF
TGCGCCAGCAGCTTGGGGGCAGGCGGGGTCATTGAAAAACTGTTTTTT
>.|TRBJ2-5|TRBV6-1|.
CASSEAVFPRGETQYF
TGTGCCAGCAGTGAAGCGGTCTTCCCACGAGGGGAGACCCAGTACTTC
>TRBD1|TRBJ1-1|TRBV9|few
CASSVLTGTNTEAFF
TGTGCCAGCAGCGTCTTGACAGGGACGAACACTGAAGCTTTCTTT
>TRBD2|TRBJ2-7|TRBV4-1|.
CASSQDPASGSSYEQYF
TGCGCCAGCAGCCAAGACCCCGCTAGCGGTAGCTCCTACGAGCAGTACTTC
>.|TRBJ2-5|TRBV2|.
CASSVRAQETQYF
TGTGCCAGCAGTGTCAGGGCGCAAGAGACCCAGTACTTC
>.|TRBJ1-5|TRBV7-3|.
CASSPWTASQPQHF
TGTGCCAGCAGCCCCTGGACTGCAAGTCAGCCCCAGCATTTT
>.|TRBJ2-1|TRBV7-3|.
CASSLSVGETEQLF
TGTGCCAGCAGCTTATCAGTAGGCGAGACAGAGCAGCTCTTC
>.|TRBJ2-1|TRBV6-6|once
CASSSRGADYNEQFF
TGTGCCAGCAGTTCGCGCGGGGCAGACTACAATGAGCAGTTCTTC
>TRBD1|TRBJ2-3|TRBV7-9|.
CASRFRDRVDLDTQYF
TGTGCCAGCAGGTTCCGGGACAGGGTGGATTTAGATACGCAGTATTTT
>TRBD1|TRBJ2-7|TRBV28|.
CASRTGTVTYGQYF
TGTGCCAGCAGGACCGGGACAGTGACCTACGGGCAGTACTTC
>.|TRBJ1-6|TRBV6-6|.
CASSYSGGGDNSPLHF
TGTGCCAGCAGTTACTCGGGGGGAGGCGATAATTCACCCCTCCACTTT
>.|TRBJ1-1|TRBV6-5|.
CASSYSTDPGEAFF
TGTGCCAGCAGTTACTCGACAGATCCTGGTGAAGCTTTCTTT
>TRBD1|TRBJ2-1|TRBV5-6|.
CASSLSRQGTLSYNEQFF
TGTGCCAGCAGCTTGTCCCGACAGGGGACCCTCTCATACAATGAGCAGTTCTTC
>.|TRBJ2-5|TRBV6-4|.
CASSVNRGETQYF
TGTGCCAGCAGTGTAAATAGAGGAGAGACCCAGTACTTC